One and the same sample provided the 20 T cell receptor beta chains below, sequenced in a study of blood T cell repertoires in COVID-19. Data came from immunoSEQ multiplex PCR; TCRdb stores just in-frame clones and leaves some out. The sample lists hundreds of thousands of clones, 88% occurring once. The sample was peripheral blood. The source is a woman between 40 and 50 years old who had recovered from COVID-19.

This chain links TRBV3-1 (or the pseudogene TRBV3-2) with TRBJ2-1, with TRBD2 matching 7 bases. The CDR3 has 13 amino acids. The V gene's germline CDR1 is LGHDT and CDR2 YNNKEL (reference sequence). The V gene end was trimmed by 1 base and the J gene end by 12 bases; junction bases not matched to a gene: 6. This CDR3 reads CASSQVEGGGQFF. CDR3 in DNA: TGTGCCAGCAGCCAAGTTGAGGGCGGGGGGCAGTTCTTC.

The chain combines TRBV2 with TRBJ2-3; D possibly corresponds to TRBD2 (6 bases). Trimming shortened V by 7 bases and J by 0 bases, and 14 bases separated the two germline ends. Germline-derived CDR1 and CDR2 are SNHLY and FYNNEI. This CDR3 spans 15 amino acids. The chain's CDR3 is CASTPRGGSTDTQYF. DNA for the CDR3: TGTGCCAGCACCCCGCGGGGTGGCAGCACAGATACGCAGTATTTT.

The chain couples TRBV4-2 to TRBJ2-7; D perhaps matches TRBD2 (5 bases). The CDR3 totals 13 residues. Trimming removed 0 bases at V and 7 bases at J, with 10 bases between. The germline CDR1 and CDR2 sequences are LGHNA and YNFKEQ. Here the CDR3 DNA reads TGTGCCAGCAGCCAAGATAGTACGGGGGAGCAGTACTTC. Its protein is CASSQDSTGEQYF.

This rearrangement joins TRBV5-1 to TRBJ2-2, with D hard to call. V was trimmed by 4 bases and J by 7 bases, leaving 17 bases between them. This CDR3 is 15 amino acids long. Looked up from germline, CDR1 is SGHRS and CDR2 is YFSETQ. The CDR3 here is CASSPVPGSGGELFF. DNA for the CDR3: TGCGCCAGCAGCCCCGTCCCGGGTTCCGGCGGGGAGCTGTTTTTT.

This chain links TRBV2 with TRBJ2-5; 11 nucleotides align to TRBD2. From germline, CDR1 is SNHLY and CDR2 FYNNEI. Trimming cost V 6 bases and J 0 bases; bases outside gene matches: 6. The CDR3 length is 16 residues. CDR3: CASSAPGLADQETQYF. The CDR3 DNA reads as TGTGCCAGCAGCGCCCCGGGACTAGCGGACCAAGAGACCCAGTACTTC.

The chain employs TRBV29-1 and TRBJ2-3; TRBD2 matches at 8 bases. Germline CDR1 is SQVTM and CDR2 is ANQGSEA. The CDR3 has 14 amino acids. V dropped 7 bases and J dropped 3; count of bases not matched to a gene: 9. Written as DNA, the CDR3 is TGCAGCGCAGGGGCGGGAGGACGGACAGATACGCAGTATTTT. The encoded protein is CSAGAGGRTDTQYF.

The J gene is TRBJ2-3, the V gene TRBV3-1 (or the pseudogene TRBV3-2); TRBD2 matches 9 bases. The CDR3 spans 17 residues. Germline loops: CDR1 LGHDT, CDR2 YNNKEL (reference sequence). Trimming at V came to 1 base and at J to 6 bases, leaving 11 bases not matched to a gene. In DNA form, the CDR3 reads TGTGCCAGCAGCCAAGGGGGCGGGAGGGCGTCGCCGGATACGCAGTATTTT. Protein: CASSQGGGRASPDTQYF.

This clone was detected only once. V and J are TRBV19 and TRBJ2-7, with a weak D call TRBD1 (6 bases). The germline gives CDR1 LNHDA, CDR2 SQIVND (reference sequence). The V end was cut by 7 bases, the J end by 5 bases, with 15 bases between. The CDR3 covers 13 residues. CDR3 coding DNA: TGTGCCAGTAATCAGGGGCCGAAGGACGAGCAGTACTTC. Translated, it gives CASNQGPKDEQYF.

The V gene is TRBV7-9, the J gene TRBJ1-5; no reliable D call. CDR3 length: 11 amino acids. V was trimmed by 1 base and J by 16 bases, leaving 11 bases between them. CDR1 and CDR2 from the germline V gene are SEHNR and FQNEAQ (reference sequence). The CDR3 protein is CASSLGVRLHF. DNA of the CDR3: TGTGCCAGCAGCTTAGGGGTGAGGCTTCATTTT.

The chain recombines TRBV20-1 with TRBJ2-3; D gene ambiguous. The CDR3 spans 15 residues. Trimming took 3 bases from V and 0 from J, leaving 13 bases between them. Germline-derived CDR1 and CDR2 are DFQATT and SNEGSKA (reference sequence). The CDR3 spells CSASPPATSTDTQYF. The CDR3 DNA is TGCAGTGCTAGTCCCCCGGCGACTAGCACAGATACGCAGTATTTT.

V gene TRBV5-1 combines with J gene TRBJ2-3; 10 bases are shared with TRBD2. V lost 1 base, J lost 7 bases, and 6 bases stayed unmatched. The V gene's germline CDR1 is SGHRS and CDR2 YFSETQ. This CDR3 is 15 amino acids long. The CDR3: CASSLSQREGNTQYF. The CDR3 bases are TGCGCCAGCAGCTTGAGCCAGCGGGAGGGTAATACGCAGTATTTT.

This sequence joins TRBV7-2 and TRBJ2-7, with 9 bases lining up with TRBD1. The CDR3 runs 14 residues. The V segment lost 5 bases and the J segment 2 bases; nucleotides outside the gene matches: 4. The germline V gene has CDR1 SGHTA and CDR2 FQGNSA. The CDR3 is CASSPGQGPYEQYF. The CDR3 nucleotides read TGTGCCAGCAGCCCGGGACAGGGTCCCTACGAGCAGTACTTC.

CDR3 DNA: TGTGCCAGCAGTTTATCCCGCAGGGGGAACACTGAAGCTTTCTTT. Protein: CASSLSRRGNTEAFF. This chain connects TRBV27 to TRBJ1-1; D is perhaps TRBD1 (6 bases). The CDR3 is made up of 15 amino acids. The V gene lost 0 bases and the J gene lost 1 base, with 9 bases spanning the gap. Germline assignment: CDR1 MNHEY and CDR2 SMNVEV (reference sequence).

V and J are TRBV11-3 and TRBJ1-2, with TRBD1 as a possible D gene (5 bases). V was trimmed by 3 bases and J by 8 bases, leaving 10 bases between them. Germline V lookup: CDR1 SGHNT, CDR2 YENEEA. The CDR3 sequence is 12 residues long. The chain's CDR3 is CASSFWGGGYTF. The DNA of the CDR3 is TGTGCCAGCAGCTTTTGGGGGGGAGGCTACACCTTC.

This clone was recorded once. The chain carries TRBV24-1 and TRBJ2-3; D is undetermined. The V end lost 6 bases, the J end lost 5 bases, and 5 bases lay between the germline ends. Per the germline V gene, CDR1 is KGHDR and CDR2 is SFDVKD. The CDR3 runs 11 residues. CDR3 bases: TGTGCCACCAGTAAACTAGATACGCAGTATTTT. Its protein is CATSKLDTQYF.

V is TRBV5-5 and J is TRBJ1-1, with D perhaps TRBD1 (5 bases). The CDR3 runs to 16 residues. The V end lost 6 bases, the J end lost 6 bases, and 24 bases lay between the germline ends. CDR1 is SGHKS and CDR2 is YYEKEE in the germline V gene (reference sequence). CDR3 sequence reads: CASTLGPGGRFSEAFF. The CDR3 DNA sequence: TGTGCCAGCACCCTTGGCCCGGGGGGAAGGTTCTCTGAAGCTTTCTTT.

This clone was counted a single time. V gene TRBV3-1 (or the pseudogene TRBV3-2) combines with J gene TRBJ1-1, with D tentatively TRBD1 (5 bases). Trimming left V 4 bases short and J 4 bases short, with 13 bases between. This CDR3 region has 14 residues. Germline V CDR1 and CDR2: LGHDT, YNNKEL (reference sequence). The CDR3 region is CASSLGVGGTEAFF. DNA for the CDR3: TGTGCCAGCAGCCTCGGCGTCGGGGGCACTGAAGCTTTCTTT.

Here the CDR3 DNA reads TGTGCCAGCAGCTTACTATCCGGGAGACGGGAGCAGTACTTC. Translating it yields CASSLLSGRREQYF. The chain links TRBV7-9 to TRBJ2-7, with D possibly TRBD2 on 6 matching bases. The V end lost 2 bases, the J end lost 7 bases, and 15 bases lay between the germline ends. This CDR3 is built from 14 residues. Germline V gene lookup returns CDR1 SEHNR and CDR2 FQNEAQ (reference sequence).

The chain links TRBV3-1 (or the pseudogene TRBV3-2) to TRBJ2-7; 11 positions agree with TRBD2. Germline V lookup: CDR1 LGHDT, CDR2 YNNKEL (reference sequence). After removal of 1 base from V and 2 bases from J, the junction contained 7 bases not matched to a gene. CDR3 size: 17 residues. Here the CDR3 DNA reads TGTGCCAGCAGCCAAGGGGCTAGCGGGAGGTACCCCTACGAGCAGTACTTC. Its protein product is CASSQGASGRYPYEQYF.

This chain joins TRBV7-2 and TRBJ2-7, with a weak D call TRBD2 (5 bases). The CDR3 contains 13 residues. Trimming removed 3 bases from V and 7 bases from J, with 13 bases in between. Germline V gene sequence: CDR1 SGHTA, CDR2 FQGNSA. The CDR3 reads CASSLRESGEQYF. In DNA form, the CDR3 reads TGTGCCAGCAGCTTGAGGGAGTCGGGGGAGCAGTACTTC.